This passage covers 10 T cell receptor beta chains from one sample sequenced in a study of early T cells in non-severe SARS-CoV-2 infection. Each CDR3 protein gets one entry after TCRdb re-called the 5' RACE reads with MiXCR. The repertoire consists of about 59,000 distinct CDR3 sequences, with around 13% occurring once and the leading ten covering around 1.4%. Sequences were obtained from whole blood. Every receptor here comes from an adult who was a healthcare worker with PCR-confirmed SARS-CoV-2 infection or an uninfected control (not recorded which).

J is TRBJ2-7 and V is TRBV30; D call uncertain. From germline, CDR1 is GTSNPN and CDR2 SVGIG (reference sequence). Trimming left V 3 bases short and J 2 bases short, with 11 bases between. The CDR3 sequence is 13 residues long. This CDR3 is CAWSGGRTYEQYF. CDR3 nucleotide sequence: TGTGCCTGGAGCGGCGGCAGAACCTACGAGCAGTACTTC.

The chain links TRBV18 to TRBJ1-1, with a tentative D call TRBD1 (5 bases). Trimming removed 6 bases from V and 4 bases from J, with 6 bases in between. There are 11 residues in the CDR3. Germline CDR1 KGHSH, CDR2 LQKENI. CDR3 DNA: TGTGCCAGCTCGGGGGGCACTGAAGCTTTCTTT. This codes for CASSGGTEAFF.

In the case of this clonotype: With a much larger clone just one base away, this may be a read error. This chain uses TRBV7-2 with TRBJ1-1, with D hard to call. Germline assignment: CDR1 SGHTA and CDR2 FQGNSA. V was cut by 5 bases and J by 3 bases, with 16 bases left in between. This CDR3 has 15 amino acids. This CDR3 reads CASSVSQAPYTEAFF. In nucleotides, the CDR3 is TGTGCCAGCAGCGTATCTCAGGCTCCCTACACTGAAGCTTTCTTT.

The sample holds a few counts of this clonotype. The genes are TRBV7-9 and TRBJ1-4; no definite D call. The CDR3 extends over 17 amino acids. Germline V lookup: CDR1 SEHNR, CDR2 FQNEAQ (reference sequence). The ends were cut back, 2 bases at V and 7 bases at J, with 20 bases in the middle. CDR3 protein: CASSLSSGSNPGEKLFF. The CDR3 DNA is TGTGCCAGCAGCTTAAGTAGTGGCAGCAACCCGGGTGAAAAACTGTTTTTT.

V is TRBV2 and J is TRBJ2-2; D is unclear. The CDR3 has 18 residues. V shed 6 bases and J shed 3 bases, with 23 bases lying between them. Germline assignment: CDR1 SNHLY and CDR2 FYNNEI. The CDR3 DNA reads as TGTGCCAGCAGCCCCTATCTTCTCCGGACGGAGTACACCGGGGAGCTGTTTTTT. Protein sequence: CASSPYLLRTEYTGELFF.

This clonotype has more than one count but fewer than ten. The chain is built from TRBV4-3 and TRBJ1-1; 8 bases map to TRBD1. There are 17 residues in the CDR3. V lost 0 bases and J lost 0; bases outside the gene matches: 6. CDR1 and CDR2 from the germline V gene are LGHNA and YSLEER. The CDR3 DNA is TGCGCCAGCAGCCAAGATCGGGGGACAGGCTTGAACACTGAAGCTTTCTTT. This codes for CASSQDRGTGLNTEAFF.

The chain links TRBV7-2 to TRBJ2-5; 8 bases align to TRBD1. The CDR3 length is 17 residues. V was clipped by 0 bases and J by 4 bases; unmatched bases: 10. Germline V gene sequence: CDR1 SGHTA, CDR2 FQGNSA. The CDR3 here is CASSLAPPPGGGETQYF. CDR3 coding DNA: TGTGCCAGCAGCTTAGCCCCCCCCCCAGGGGGCGGAGAGACCCAGTACTTC.

The genes are TRBV6-2 or TRBV6-3 and TRBJ2-7, with 8 bases lining up with TRBD1. The CDR3 sequence is 15 residues long. Germline assignment: CDR1 MNHEY and CDR2 SVGEGT. J gave up 3 bases and V 4 bases, and 8 bases lay outside the gene matches. The CDR3 reads CASSSRQGKGYEQYF. The CDR3 DNA reads TGTGCCAGCAGTTCGAGACAGGGGAAAGGCTACGAGCAGTACTTC.

The chain recombines TRBV5-1 with TRBJ2-2; the D is unclear. This CDR3 is 13 amino acids long. The V gene's germline CDR1 is SGHRS and CDR2 YFSETQ. Trimming cost V 0 bases and J 7 bases, with 7 bases left between them. CDR3 sequence (DNA): TGCGCCAGCAGCTTGGACGGTAGCGGGGAGCTGTTTTTT. Translation: CASSLDGSGELFF.

This clonotype was counted ten times or more. CDR3 sequence reads: CASSSGGLSDYNEQFF. Written as DNA, the CDR3 is TGTGCCAGCAGCTCCGGGGGGCTGAGCGACTACAATGAGCAGTTCTTC. The chain couples TRBV13 to TRBJ2-1; TRBD2 is a possible D gene (7 bases). The CDR3 is 16 amino acids. Germline CDR1 and CDR2: PRHDT and FYEKMQ (reference sequence). Trimming left V 4 bases short and J 3 bases short, with 16 bases between.